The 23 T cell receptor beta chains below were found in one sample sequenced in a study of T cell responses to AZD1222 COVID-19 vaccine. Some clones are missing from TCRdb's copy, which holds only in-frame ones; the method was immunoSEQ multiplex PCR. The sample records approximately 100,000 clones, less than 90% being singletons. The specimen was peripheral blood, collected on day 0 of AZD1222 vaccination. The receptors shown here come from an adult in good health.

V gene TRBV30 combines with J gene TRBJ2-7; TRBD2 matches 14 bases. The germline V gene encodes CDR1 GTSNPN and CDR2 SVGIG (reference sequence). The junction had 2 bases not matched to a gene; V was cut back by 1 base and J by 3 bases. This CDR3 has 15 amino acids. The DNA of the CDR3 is TGTGCCTGGAGTGGGACTAGCGGGAGGATCTACGAGCAGTACTTC. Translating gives CAWSGTSGRIYEQYF.

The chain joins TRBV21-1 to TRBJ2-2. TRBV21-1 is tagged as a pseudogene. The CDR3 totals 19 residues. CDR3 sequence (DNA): TGTGCCAGCAGCAAAGTTAATACAACAGGGGAGGGGAACACCGGGGAGCTGTTTTTT. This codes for CASSKVNTTGEGNTGELFF.

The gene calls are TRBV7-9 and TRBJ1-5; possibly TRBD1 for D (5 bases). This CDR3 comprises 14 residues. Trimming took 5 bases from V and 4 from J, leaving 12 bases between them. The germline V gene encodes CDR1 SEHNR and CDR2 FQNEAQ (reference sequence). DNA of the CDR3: TGTGCCAGCAGCCCCGGGGGAACTAATCAGCCCCAGCATTTT. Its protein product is CASSPGGTNQPQHF.

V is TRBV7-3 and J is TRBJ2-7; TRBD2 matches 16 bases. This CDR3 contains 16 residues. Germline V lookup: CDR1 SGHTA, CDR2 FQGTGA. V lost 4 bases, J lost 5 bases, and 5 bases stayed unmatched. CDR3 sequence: CASSSGLAGGPHEQYF. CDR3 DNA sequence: TGTGCCAGCAGCTCGGGACTAGCGGGAGGGCCACACGAGCAGTACTTC.

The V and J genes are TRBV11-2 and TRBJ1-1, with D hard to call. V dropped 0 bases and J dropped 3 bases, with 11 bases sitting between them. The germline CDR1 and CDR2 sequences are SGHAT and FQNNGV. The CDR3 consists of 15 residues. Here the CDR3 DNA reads TGTGCCAGCAGCTTAGAAGATAGGGCTTACACTGAAGCTTTCTTT. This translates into CASSLEDRAYTEAFF.

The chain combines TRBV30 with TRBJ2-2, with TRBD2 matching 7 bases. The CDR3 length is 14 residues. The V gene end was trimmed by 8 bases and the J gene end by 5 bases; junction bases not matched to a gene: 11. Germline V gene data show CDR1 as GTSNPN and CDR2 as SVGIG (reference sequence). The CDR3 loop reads CAHGGSLITGELFF. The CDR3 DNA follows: TGTGCCCACGGGGGGAGCCTTATAACCGGGGAGCTGTTTTTT.

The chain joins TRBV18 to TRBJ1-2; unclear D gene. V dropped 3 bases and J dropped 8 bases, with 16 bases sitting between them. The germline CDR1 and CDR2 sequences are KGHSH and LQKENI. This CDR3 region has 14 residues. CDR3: CASSPDPEVVGYTF. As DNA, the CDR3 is TGTGCCAGCTCACCGGATCCGGAGGTCGTAGGCTACACCTTC.

The CDR3 DNA reads TGTGCCAGCAAACGGGGGCTCAGCGGGGAGCTGTTTTTT. It specifies CASKRGLSGELFF. The V and J genes are TRBV2 and TRBJ2-2; D may match TRBD1 or TRBD2 (6 bases each). The germline V gene encodes CDR1 SNHLY and CDR2 FYNNEI. The V end lost 7 bases, the J end lost 7 bases, and 13 bases lay between the germline ends. The CDR3 covers 13 residues.

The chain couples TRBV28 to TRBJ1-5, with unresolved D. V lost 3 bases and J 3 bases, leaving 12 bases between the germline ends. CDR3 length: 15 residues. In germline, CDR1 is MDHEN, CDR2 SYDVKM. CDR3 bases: TGTGCCAGCAGTTTTTCGGACGGCTACAATCAGCCCCAGCATTTT. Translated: CASSFSDGYNQPQHF.

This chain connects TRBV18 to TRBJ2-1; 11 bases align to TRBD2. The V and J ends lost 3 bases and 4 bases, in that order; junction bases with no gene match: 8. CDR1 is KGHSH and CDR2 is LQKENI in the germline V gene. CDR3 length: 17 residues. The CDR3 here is CASSPERLAGTYNEQFF. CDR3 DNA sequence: TGTGCCAGCTCACCTGAGAGACTAGCGGGGACGTACAATGAGCAGTTCTTC.

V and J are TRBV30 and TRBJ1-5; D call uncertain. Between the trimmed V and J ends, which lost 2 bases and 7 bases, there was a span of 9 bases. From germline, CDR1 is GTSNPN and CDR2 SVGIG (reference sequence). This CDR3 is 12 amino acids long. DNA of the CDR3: TGTGCCTGGAGTTCCAGAAAACAGCCCCAGCATTTT. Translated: CAWSSRKQPQHF.

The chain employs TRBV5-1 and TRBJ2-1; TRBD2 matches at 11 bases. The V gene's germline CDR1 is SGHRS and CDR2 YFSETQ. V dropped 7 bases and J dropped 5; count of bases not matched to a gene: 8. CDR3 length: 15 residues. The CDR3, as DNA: TGCGCCAGCGAGATTAGCGGGAGGGCCGACAATGAGCAGTTCTTC. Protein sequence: CASEISGRADNEQFF. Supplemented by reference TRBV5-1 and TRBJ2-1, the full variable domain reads KAGVTQTPRYLIKTRGQQVTLSCSPISGHRSVSWYQQTPGQGLQFLFEYFSETQRNKGNFPGRFSGRQFSNSRSEMNVSTLELGDSALYLCASEISGRADNEQFFGPGTRLTVL.

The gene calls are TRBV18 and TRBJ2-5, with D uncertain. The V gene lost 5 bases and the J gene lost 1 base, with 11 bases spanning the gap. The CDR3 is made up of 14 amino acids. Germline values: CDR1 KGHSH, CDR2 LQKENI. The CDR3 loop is CASSARAIQETQYF. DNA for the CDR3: TGTGCCAGCTCAGCTCGAGCAATCCAAGAGACCCAGTACTTC.

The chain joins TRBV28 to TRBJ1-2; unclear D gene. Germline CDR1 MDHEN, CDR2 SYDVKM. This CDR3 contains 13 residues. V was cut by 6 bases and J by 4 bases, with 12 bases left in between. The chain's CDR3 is CASSLDGVYGYTF. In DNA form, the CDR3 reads TGTGCCAGCAGCTTGGACGGAGTCTATGGCTACACCTTC.

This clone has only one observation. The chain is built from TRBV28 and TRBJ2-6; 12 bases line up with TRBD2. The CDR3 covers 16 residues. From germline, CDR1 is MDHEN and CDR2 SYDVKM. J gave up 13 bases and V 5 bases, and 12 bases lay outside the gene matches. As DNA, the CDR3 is TGTGCCAGCAGTCCAGGACTAGCGGGGAGATTTGGAGTCCTGACTTTC. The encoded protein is CASSPGLAGRFGVLTF.

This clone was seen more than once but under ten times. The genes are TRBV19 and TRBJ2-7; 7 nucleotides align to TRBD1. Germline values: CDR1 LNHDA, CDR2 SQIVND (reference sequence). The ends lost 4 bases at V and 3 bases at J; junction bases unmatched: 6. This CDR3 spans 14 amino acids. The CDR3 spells CASSKTGVGYEQYF. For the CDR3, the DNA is TGTGCCAGTAGTAAAACAGGGGTAGGCTACGAGCAGTACTTC.

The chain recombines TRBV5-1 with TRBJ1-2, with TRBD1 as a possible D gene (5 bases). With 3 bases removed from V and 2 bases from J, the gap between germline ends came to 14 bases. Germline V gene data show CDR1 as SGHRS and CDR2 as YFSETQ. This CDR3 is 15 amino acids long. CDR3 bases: TGCGCCAGCAGCTGGACCCGACAGCCGAACTATGGCTACACCTTC. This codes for CASSWTRQPNYGYTF.

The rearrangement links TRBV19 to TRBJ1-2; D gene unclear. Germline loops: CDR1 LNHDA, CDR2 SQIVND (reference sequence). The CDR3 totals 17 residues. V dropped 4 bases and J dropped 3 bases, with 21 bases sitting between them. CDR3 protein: CASSKLLPGSGDYGYTF. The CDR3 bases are TGTGCCAGTAGTAAACTATTACCCGGATCCGGAGACTATGGCTACACCTTC.

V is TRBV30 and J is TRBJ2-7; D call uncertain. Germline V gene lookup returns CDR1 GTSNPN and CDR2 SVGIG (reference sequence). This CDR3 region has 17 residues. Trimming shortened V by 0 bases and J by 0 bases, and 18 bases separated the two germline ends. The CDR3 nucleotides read TGTGCCTGGAGTGTACGATACGGGCTACCTAACTCCTACGAGCAGTACTTC. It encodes CAWSVRYGLPNSYEQYF.

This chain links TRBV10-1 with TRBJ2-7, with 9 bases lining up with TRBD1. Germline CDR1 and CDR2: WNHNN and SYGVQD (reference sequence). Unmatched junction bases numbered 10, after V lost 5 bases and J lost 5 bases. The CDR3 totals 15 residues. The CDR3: CASSSPGQGSDEQYF. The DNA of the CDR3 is TGCGCCAGCAGTTCGCCGGGACAGGGATCTGACGAGCAGTACTTC.

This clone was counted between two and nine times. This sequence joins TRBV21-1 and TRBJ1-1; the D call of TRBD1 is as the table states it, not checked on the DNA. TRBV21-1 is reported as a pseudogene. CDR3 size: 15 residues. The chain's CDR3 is CASSKGPRENTEAFF. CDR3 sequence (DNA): TGTGCCAGCAGCAAAGGTCCCAGGGAGAACACTGAAGCTTTCTTT.

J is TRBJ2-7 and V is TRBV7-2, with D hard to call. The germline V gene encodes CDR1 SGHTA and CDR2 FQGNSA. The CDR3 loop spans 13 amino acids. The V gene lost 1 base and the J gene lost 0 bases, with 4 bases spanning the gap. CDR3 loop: CASSLGRSYEQYF. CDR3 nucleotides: TGTGCCAGCAGCTTAGGCCGCTCCTACGAGCAGTACTTC.

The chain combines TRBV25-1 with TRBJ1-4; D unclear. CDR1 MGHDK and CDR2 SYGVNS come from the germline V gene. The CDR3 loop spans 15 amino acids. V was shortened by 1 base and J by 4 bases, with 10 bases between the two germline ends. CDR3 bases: TGTGCCAGCAGTGAATTCAAGGGAATTAATGAAAAACTGTTTTTT. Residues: CASSEFKGINEKLFF.